This TCR beta chain came from a study of blood T cell repertoires in COVID-19. Whole-study context: PBMCs, B-cell-depleted T cells, or T cells provided the cDNA or gDNA that made up the material.

Profiling relied on immunoSEQ multiplex PCR, and the TCRdb table lists in-frame clones only, not all of them. The sample includes approximately 22,000 clones, 92% seen only once; the top ten take 30% to 40%. This TCR came from a man between 65 and 85 years old with active COVID-19. The specimen was peripheral blood.

The CDR3 region is CASSAGHLLAGGPFGVNEQFF. CDR3 nucleotide sequence: TGTGCCAGCAGCGCAGGTCATCTCCTAGCGGGAGGGCCATTTGGCGTAAATGAGCAGTTCTTC. The chain links TRBV7-8 to TRBJ2-1, with 12 nucleotides matching TRBD2. Germline V gene data show CDR1 as SGHVS and CDR2 as FQNEAQ. J was trimmed by 7 bases and V by 5 bases; bases with no gene match: 24. CDR3 length: 21 residues.